The 5 T cell receptor beta chains presented below share a single source sample, sequenced in a study of T cell changes during pregnancy in multiple sclerosis. The assay was immunoSEQ multiplex PCR, and TCRdb's table has in-frame clones only and misses some. This table has fewer than 45,000 clones, under 95% appearing once. Sample: peripheral blood, taken in the third trimester of pregnancy. Receptors were obtained from a female donor in good health, enrolled as a control in a pregnancy study.

V usage is TRBV5-1 and J usage is TRBJ2-2; 12 positions agree with TRBD2. The CDR3 has 16 amino acids. Trimming took 3 bases from V and 1 from J; bases not matched to a gene: 1. CDR1 SGHRS and CDR2 YFSETQ come from the germline V gene. The CDR3 DNA sequence: TGCGCCAGCAGCTCGGGACTAGCGGGGAACACCGGGGAGCTGTTTTTT. It yields the protein CASSSGLAGNTGELFF.

This clone showed up just once. The chain joins TRBV5-4 to TRBJ2-5, with TRBD1 matching over 10 bases. Trimming removed 4 bases from V and 5 bases from J; junction bases left unmatched: 8. Germline CDR1 SGHNT, CDR2 YYREEE (reference sequence). This CDR3 is 15 amino acids long. CDR3 sequence: CASSTETGGGETQYF. The DNA for the CDR3 is TGTGCCAGCAGCACCGAGACAGGGGGCGGTGAGACCCAGTACTTC.

V usage is TRBV9 and J usage is TRBJ1-1; weak D call: TRBD1 (6 bases). CDR1 and CDR2 (germline): SGDLS, YYNGEE. Deletions cut 0 bases from V and 2 bases from J, with 17 bases between. The CDR3 spans 17 residues. CDR3 sequence (DNA): TGTGCCAGCAGCGTAGAGGGGGGGGCCCTGCAAAACACTGAAGCTTTCTTT. This translates into CASSVEGGALQNTEAFF.

The chain is built from TRBV28 and TRBJ2-7; TRBD1 agrees at 7 bases. The germline V gene has CDR1 MDHEN and CDR2 SYDVKM. J lost 4 bases, V lost 5 bases, and 11 bases had no gene match. The CDR3 length is 15 residues. The CDR3 is CASSPPGTVMYEQYF. The CDR3 nucleotides read TGTGCCAGCAGTCCCCCCGGGACAGTAATGTACGAGCAGTACTTC.

V usage is TRBV6-4 and J usage is TRBJ2-2, with 7 bases identical to TRBD2. The trim removed 3 bases at V and 6 bases at J, leaving 4 bases unmatched. CDR3 length: 14 residues. The germline gives CDR1 MRHNA, CDR2 SNTAGT. The DNA of the CDR3 is TGTGCCAGCAGTGAAAAGCGGGAAGCCGGGGAGCTGTTTTTT. Residues: CASSEKREAGELFF.